The clone carrying this TCR beta chain has a handful of counts. Its antigen remains unidentified. This CDR3 region has 15 residues. J gave up 4 bases and V 4 bases, and 8 bases lay outside the gene matches. CDR1 and CDR2 from the germline V gene are ENHRY and SYGVKD. This entry is derived from a study of T cell repertoires in cytomegalovirus infection. Study context: Alongside well-studied HLA-B-restricted CMV epitopes, recently identified HLA-C-restricted CMV epitopes were also used. Public TCR beta signature analysis indicated the presence of both CMV infection and matching HLA type. General study results and limits: HLA-C-restricted CMV-specific TCR beta clonotypes prevailed in the ex vivo response. Cumulative frequency of public TCR beta families picked out carriers of CMV plus the relevant HLA.

TCRdb reanalysed the reads using MiXCR and keeps one entry per CDR3 protein. The repertoire consists of approximately 990,000 distinct CDR3 sequences, with 30% to 40% occurring once and the leading ten covering over 12%. The sequencing used cultured CD8+ T cells from PBMCs, collected from culture after CMV antigen stimulation. The chain carries TRBV10-3 and TRBJ2-7; 9 bases align to TRBD1. The clonotype was recovered from a human donor in good health (CMV status not recorded). Some clones in this sample may be carry-over from other donors' samples. The CDR3 spells CAISAGQGLLYEQYV. The CDR3 coding sequence is TGTGCCATCAGTGCCGGACAGGGGCTCTTATACGAGCAGTACGTC.